The 28 T cell receptor beta chains below come from one sample, sequenced in a study of blood T cell repertoires in COVID-19. Generated by immunoSEQ multiplex PCR, the TCRdb table keeps only in-frame clones and is missing some. The table has approximately 180,000 clones, roughly 85% seen once. The sequenced sample was peripheral blood. The source is a woman aged 70-85 years with acute or convalescent COVID-19.

The rearrangement joins TRBV29-1 to TRBJ2-1; TRBD2 aligns across 10 bases. This CDR3 region has 16 residues. The V segment lost 3 bases and the J segment 0 bases; nucleotides outside the gene matches: 5. Germline loops: CDR1 SQVTM, CDR2 ANQGSEA. CDR3: CSVDPSGRSSYNEQFF. The CDR3 bases are TGCAGCGTTGATCCTAGCGGGAGAAGCTCCTACAATGAGCAGTTCTTC.

The V call is TRBV6-4, the J call TRBJ1-1, with a weak D call TRBD1 (5 bases). In germline, CDR1 is MRHNA, CDR2 SNTAGT. V dropped 0 bases and J dropped 0 bases, with 20 bases sitting between them. The CDR3 totals 19 residues. The CDR3 coding sequence is TGTGCCAGCAGTGACTCGATAGGGGAAGATGGGCCCATGAACACTGAAGCTTTCTTT. Its translation is CASSDSIGEDGPMNTEAFF.

This clone was seen a single time. This sequence joins TRBV7-2 and TRBJ2-7, with 11 bases identical to TRBD2. Trimming took 5 bases from V and 1 from J; bases not matched to a gene: 7. The germline V gene has CDR1 SGHTA and CDR2 FQGNSA. There are 16 residues in the CDR3. This chain's CDR3 is CASSNSPSGGSYEQYF. DNA for the CDR3: TGTGCCAGCAGCAATTCTCCTAGCGGGGGGTCCTACGAGCAGTACTTC.

The rearrangement links TRBV12-5 to TRBJ2-3; 9 bases map to TRBD2. The CDR3 sequence is 16 residues long. Germline V lookup: CDR1 LGHNT, CDR2 FRNRAP. J lost 3 bases, V lost 1 base, and 5 bases had no gene match. The CDR3 protein is CASGLAAGGRTDTQYF. CDR3 in DNA: TGTGCTAGTGGTTTGGCGGCGGGAGGGCGTACAGATACGCAGTATTTT.

The chain joins TRBV19 to TRBJ1-2; D remains unclear. The CDR3 runs to 9 residues. V was pared by 9 bases and J by 5 bases, with 4 bases between. Germline CDR1 is LNHDA and CDR2 is SQIVND (reference sequence). CDR3 in DNA: TGTGCCAGCGGGTATGGCTACACCTTC. This encodes CASGYGYTF.

The chain recombines TRBV5-1 with TRBJ2-1; 9 bases match TRBD1. The CDR3 covers 16 residues. V lost 4 bases, J lost 2 bases, and 7 bases stayed unmatched. Germline CDR1 is SGHRS and CDR2 is YFSETQ. This chain's CDR3 is CASSAGDRVPYNEQFF. CDR3 bases: TGCGCCAGCAGCGCCGGGGACAGGGTCCCCTACAATGAGCAGTTCTTC.

With regard to this clone: Germline is not matched at one junction end, which may reflect a read error. The gene calls are TRBV5-1 and TRBJ2-3; 9 bases match TRBD2. The germline V gene encodes CDR1 SGHRS and CDR2 YFSETQ. This CDR3 contains 15 residues. CDR3 sequence: CVSTASGIRADTQYF. In DNA form, the CDR3 reads TGCGTCAGCACGGCTAGCGGGATAAGGGCAGATACGCAGTATTTT.

Details on this clone: The same CDR3 also results from other DNA sequences found in this sample. The chain recombines TRBV3-1 (or the pseudogene TRBV3-2) with TRBJ1-1, with no clear D. Trimming cost V 3 bases and J 3 bases, with 8 bases left between them. Germline lookup yields CDR1 LGHDT and CDR2 YNNKEL (reference sequence). The CDR3 length is 13 residues. This CDR3 reads CASSHGRDTEAFF. Here the CDR3 DNA reads TGTGCCAGCAGCCACGGTCGTGACACTGAAGCTTTCTTT.

V is TRBV29-1 and J is TRBJ1-2; TRBD1 matches 8 bases. The CDR3 length is 14 residues. Looked up from germline, CDR1 is SQVTM and CDR2 is ANQGSEA. The junction had 14 bases not matched to a gene; V was cut back by 6 bases and J by 8 bases. The CDR3 spells CSVSRGTGGRGYTF. The DNA of the CDR3 is TGCAGCGTCTCCCGAGGCACAGGGGGGAGGGGCTACACCTTC.

The V and J genes are TRBV15 and TRBJ2-5; D may be TRBD1 (6 bases). There are 16 residues in the CDR3. Germline V CDR1 and CDR2: LNHNV, YYDKDF (reference sequence). Trimming removed 4 bases at V and 6 bases at J, with 21 bases between. Here the CDR3 DNA reads TGTGCCACCAGCAAACAGGGTGGATCCTCCGTAAAGACCCAGTACTTC. It specifies CATSKQGGSSVKTQYF.

The V and J genes are TRBV20-1 and TRBJ2-4, with no clear D. Between the trimmed V and J ends, which lost 3 bases and 5 bases, there was a span of 5 bases. Germline-derived CDR1 and CDR2 are DFQATT and SNEGSKA (reference sequence). This CDR3 comprises 11 residues. CDR3 sequence reads: CSARGENIQYF. The CDR3 coding sequence is TGCAGTGCTAGGGGCGAAAACATTCAGTACTTC.

The rearrangement joins TRBV6-5 to TRBJ2-1; TRBD2 matches 9 bases. J lost 7 bases, V lost 5 bases, and 9 bases had no gene match. CDR1 MNHEY and CDR2 SVGAGI come from the germline V gene. This CDR3 has 15 residues. The CDR3 region is CASSPPAGGQNEQFF. CDR3 DNA sequence: TGTGCCAGCAGTCCCCCGGCGGGAGGGCAGAATGAGCAGTTCTTC.

This chain connects TRBV7-9 to TRBJ2-5, with D tentatively TRBD2 (6 bases). CDR1 is SEHNR and CDR2 is FQNEAQ in the germline V gene (reference sequence). The CDR3 is 14 amino acids. V was pared by 3 bases and J by 1 base, with 9 bases between. The CDR3, as DNA: TGTGCCAGCAGCTTGGGGGGAAGCCAAGAGACCCAGTACTTC. Translation: CASSLGGSQETQYF.

V and J are TRBV3-1 (or the pseudogene TRBV3-2) and TRBJ2-5; TRBD2 matches at 10 bases. This CDR3 spans 18 amino acids. The germline gives CDR1 LGHDT, CDR2 YNNKEL (reference sequence). The V segment lost 3 bases and the J segment 4 bases; nucleotides outside the gene matches: 14. CDR3 DNA sequence: TGTGCCAGCAGCCACGGGACTAGCGTCATGGGGGTGTCAGAGACCCAGTACTTC. Translated, it gives CASSHGTSVMGVSETQYF.

This clone was counted between two and nine times. The chain recombines TRBV4-2 with TRBJ1-2; 7 nucleotides match TRBD1. J lost 8 bases, V lost 0 bases, and 6 bases had no gene match. Looked up from germline, CDR1 is LGHNA and CDR2 is YNFKEQ. The CDR3 consists of 14 residues. This CDR3 is CASSQDRQGRGYTF. CDR3 bases: TGTGCCAGCAGCCAAGATCGACAGGGACGCGGCTACACCTTC.

The chain links TRBV7-9 to TRBJ2-7, with 7 bases matching TRBD1. Losses at the gene ends were 1 base for V and 10 bases for J; bases not matched to a gene: 4. The germline gives CDR1 SEHNR, CDR2 FQNEAQ (reference sequence). This CDR3 spans 12 amino acids. Written as DNA, the CDR3 is TGTGCCAGCAGCTTAGAGGGGGCCGTACAGTACTTC. It translates to CASSLEGAVQYF.

The V call is TRBV18, the J call TRBJ2-7; 7 nucleotides match TRBD1. Looked up from germline, CDR1 is KGHSH and CDR2 is LQKENI. The CDR3 is 14 amino acids. Trimming at V came to 5 bases and at J to 2 bases, leaving 6 bases not matched to a gene. The CDR3 DNA reads TGTGCCAGCTCAATACAGGGGTCCGCCTACGAGCAGTACTTC. It specifies CASSIQGSAYEQYF.

The chain employs TRBV5-1 and TRBJ2-1; TRBD2 agrees at 7 bases. CDR1 is SGHRS, CDR2 YFSETQ, per germline. CDR3 length: 16 residues. V dropped 0 bases and J dropped 1; count of bases not matched to a gene: 4. This CDR3 reads CASSLGGSQSYNEQFF. CDR3 nucleotide sequence: TGCGCCAGCAGCTTGGGCGGGAGTCAATCCTACAATGAGCAGTTCTTC.

The rearrangement joins TRBV10-3 to TRBJ2-1; TRBD2 matches at 8 bases. The J segment lost 7 bases and the V segment lost 5 bases, leaving 7 bases of the junction unmatched. CDR3 length: 14 amino acids. CDR1 and CDR2 (germline): ENHRY, SYGVKD. The CDR3 sequence is CAISPGLVPNEQFF. CDR3 coding DNA: TGTGCCATCAGTCCGGGACTAGTTCCGAATGAGCAGTTCTTC.

The sample holds a few counts of this clone. V and J are TRBV3-1 (or the pseudogene TRBV3-2) and TRBJ2-1; 10 positions agree with TRBD2. V was clipped by 1 base and J by 12 bases; unmatched bases: 18. The CDR3 sequence is 18 residues long. CDR1 is LGHDT and CDR2 is YNNKEL in the germline V gene (reference sequence). The CDR3 nucleotides read TGTGCCAGCAGCCAAGGATTAAGCGGGAGGGCCGGTCGGTTTTCGCAGTTCTTC. This encodes CASSQGLSGRAGRFSQFF.

V and J are TRBV29-1 and TRBJ2-3, with D perhaps matching TRBD1 (5 bases). This CDR3 spans 13 amino acids. V lost 4 bases, J lost 6 bases, and 14 bases lay in between. CDR1 and CDR2 from the germline V gene are SQVTM and ANQGSEA. The CDR3 nucleotides are TGCAGCGTTGGGCAGATAAAGGGGGATACGCAGTATTTT. Translation: CSVGQIKGDTQYF.

The genes are TRBV13 and TRBJ2-3; TRBD2 matches at 13 bases. The CDR3 spans 20 residues. Looked up from germline, CDR1 is PRHDT and CDR2 is FYEKMQ (reference sequence). J lost 0 bases, V lost 1 base, and 10 bases had no gene match. The CDR3 region has the DNA TGTGCCAGCAGCTTAGTCGGTGGACTAGCGGGAGCCTCTAGCACAGATACGCAGTATTTT. Residues: CASSLVGGLAGASSTDTQYF.

This chain joins TRBV5-1 and TRBJ1-2; possibly TRBD1 for D (5 bases). CDR3 length: 15 amino acids. The V end lost 1 base, the J end lost 3 bases, and 13 bases lay between the germline ends. Germline V CDR1 and CDR2: SGHRS, YFSETQ. CDR3 bases: TGCGCCAGCAGCTTGTCTACAGGTTCTGACTATGGCTACACCTTC. This codes for CASSLSTGSDYGYTF.

This chain connects TRBV19 to TRBJ2-1; tentatively, D is TRBD2 (6 bases). The CDR3 is made up of 12 amino acids. Trimming left V 4 bases short and J 6 bases short, with 7 bases between. Per the germline V gene, CDR1 is LNHDA and CDR2 is SQIVND (reference sequence). CDR3 bases: TGTGCCAGTAGTAAAGCGGGCAATGAGCAGTTCTTC. It yields the protein CASSKAGNEQFF.

The chain links TRBV7-6 to TRBJ1-1, with D unclear. V was pared by 3 bases and J by 3 bases, with 8 bases between. Germline lookup yields CDR1 SGHVS and CDR2 FNYEAQ. This CDR3 spans 13 amino acids. CDR3 in DNA: TGTGCCAGCAGCTTCTCCGGGGACACTGAAGCTTTCTTT. Translating gives CASSFSGDTEAFF.

The CDR3 sequence is CASSRREGQDTQYF. The CDR3 bases are TGTGCCAGTAGTAGGCGGGAGGGCCAAGATACGCAGTATTTT. The chain has TRBV19 and TRBJ2-3; 9 nucleotides line up with TRBD2. The CDR3 has 14 amino acids. Trimming cost V 4 bases and J 5 bases; bases outside gene matches: 4. Germline V gene sequence: CDR1 LNHDA, CDR2 SQIVND (reference sequence).

This chain uses TRBV5-6 with TRBJ1-3; 11 bases map to TRBD1. V was clipped by 4 bases and J by 2 bases; unmatched bases: 5. The CDR3 runs 16 residues. The germline V gene encodes CDR1 SGHDT and CDR2 YYEEEE. This chain's CDR3 is CASSMDRGQTGNTIYF. CDR3 nucleotides: TGTGCCAGCAGCATGGACAGGGGGCAAACTGGAAACACCATATATTTT.

This clone is a singleton in its sample. The chain uses TRBV15 and TRBJ2-2; no reliable D call. The CDR3 length is 13 residues. Germline CDR1 is LNHNV and CDR2 is YYDKDF (reference sequence). V was clipped by 1 base and J by 10 bases, with 10 bases between them. The CDR3 region has the DNA TGTGCCACCAGCAGAGTCGTCTTATCGGAGCTGTTTTTT. Protein: CATSRVVLSELFF.